This T cell receptor (beta chain) was documented in a study of T cells in Graves' hyperthyroidism and ophthalmopathy. General study findings and limits: Most clonotypes expanded in the thyroid (above 0.001) were also present in blood.

Researchers amplified the TCR beta CDR3 regions from RNA transcripts. A first-round RT-PCR of the TCR CDR3 used the HTBI primer set. MiXCR was run by TCRdb on the multiplex PCR reads, yielding one entry per CDR3 protein. This table has roughly 570,000 distinct CDR3 sequences, around 45% appearing once. Worth noting for this clonotype: Its antigen is as yet unknown.

Lactation, pregnancy, other autoimmune disease or uncontrolled infection excluded patients. The CDR3 has 15 amino acids. Per germline, CDR1 LNHNV and CDR2 YYDKDF (reference sequence). With 3 bases removed from V and 0 bases from J, the gap between germline ends came to 6 bases. The sequence was collected from a woman aged 18-29 years with Graves' hyperthyroidism. This chain uses TRBV15 with TRBJ2-6; D might be TRBD2 (5 bases). The sequencing sample was made of peripheral blood or thyroid tissue (not recorded which). The CDR3 nucleotides are TGTGCCACCAGCAGCGACTACTCTGGGGCCAACGTCCTGACTTTC. Translated, it gives CATSSDYSGANVLTF.